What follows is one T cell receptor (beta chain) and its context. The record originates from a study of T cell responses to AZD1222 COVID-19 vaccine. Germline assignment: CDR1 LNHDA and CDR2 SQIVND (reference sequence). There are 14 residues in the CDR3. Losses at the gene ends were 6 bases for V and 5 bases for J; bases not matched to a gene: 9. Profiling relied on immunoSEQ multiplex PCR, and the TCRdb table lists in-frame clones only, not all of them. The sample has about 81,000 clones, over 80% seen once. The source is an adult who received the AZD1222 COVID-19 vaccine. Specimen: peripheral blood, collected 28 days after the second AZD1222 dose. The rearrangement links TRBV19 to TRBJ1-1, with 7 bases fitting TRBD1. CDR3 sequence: CASRKQGGGTEAFF. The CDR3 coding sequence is TGTGCCAGTAGAAAACAAGGGGGCGGTACTGAAGCTTTCTTT.